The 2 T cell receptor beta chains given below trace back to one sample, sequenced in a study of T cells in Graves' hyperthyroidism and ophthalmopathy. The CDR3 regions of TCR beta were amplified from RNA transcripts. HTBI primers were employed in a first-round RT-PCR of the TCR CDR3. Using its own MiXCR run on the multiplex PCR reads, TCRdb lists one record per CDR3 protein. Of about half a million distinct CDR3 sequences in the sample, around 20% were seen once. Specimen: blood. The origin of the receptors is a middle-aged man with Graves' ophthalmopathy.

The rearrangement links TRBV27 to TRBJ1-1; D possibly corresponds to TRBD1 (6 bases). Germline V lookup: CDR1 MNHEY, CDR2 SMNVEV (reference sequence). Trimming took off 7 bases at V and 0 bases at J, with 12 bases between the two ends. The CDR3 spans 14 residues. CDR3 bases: TGTGCCAGCACCTCGACAGGAATGAACACTGAAGCTTTCTTT. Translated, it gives CASTSTGMNTEAFF.

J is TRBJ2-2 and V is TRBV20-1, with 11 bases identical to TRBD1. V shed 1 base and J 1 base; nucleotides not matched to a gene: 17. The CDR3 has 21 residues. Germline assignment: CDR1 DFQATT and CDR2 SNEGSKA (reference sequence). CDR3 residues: CSARASTGTGGERGNTGELFF. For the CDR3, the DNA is TGCAGTGCTAGAGCAAGTACCGGGACAGGGGGTGAGCGGGGGAACACCGGGGAGCTGTTTTTT.